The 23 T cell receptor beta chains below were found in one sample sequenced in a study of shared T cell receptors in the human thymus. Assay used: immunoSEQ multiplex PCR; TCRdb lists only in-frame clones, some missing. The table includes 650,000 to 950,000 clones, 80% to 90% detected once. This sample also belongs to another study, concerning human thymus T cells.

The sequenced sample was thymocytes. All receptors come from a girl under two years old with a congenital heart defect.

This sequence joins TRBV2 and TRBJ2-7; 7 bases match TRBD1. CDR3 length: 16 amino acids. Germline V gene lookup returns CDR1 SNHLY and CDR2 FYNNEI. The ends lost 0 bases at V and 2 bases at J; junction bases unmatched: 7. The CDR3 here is CASSEAPSGTAYEQYF. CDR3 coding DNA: TGTGCCAGCAGTGAAGCCCCCTCCGGGACAGCCTACGAGCAGTACTTC.

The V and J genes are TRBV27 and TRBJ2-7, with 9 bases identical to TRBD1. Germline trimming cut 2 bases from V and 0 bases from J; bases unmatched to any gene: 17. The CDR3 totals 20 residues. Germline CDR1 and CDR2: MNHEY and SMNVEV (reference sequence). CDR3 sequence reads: CASSLGIRGQGKDDSYEQYF. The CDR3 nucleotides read TGTGCCAGCAGTTTAGGGATTCGAGGACAGGGGAAGGATGACTCCTACGAGCAGTACTTC.

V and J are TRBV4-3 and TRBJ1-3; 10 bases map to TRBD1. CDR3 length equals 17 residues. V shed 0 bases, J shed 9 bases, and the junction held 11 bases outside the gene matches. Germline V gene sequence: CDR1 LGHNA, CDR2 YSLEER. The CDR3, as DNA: TGCGCCAGCAGCCAAGATGCCCGAGGGACAGGGGAAAGCACCATATATTTT. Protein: CASSQDARGTGESTIYF.

CDR3 bases: TGTGCCAGCAGCTTGGGGGCCCCTTTGGACAGGCTGAACACTGAAGCTTTCTTT. Translation gives CASSLGAPLDRLNTEAFF. The rearrangement links TRBV5-4 to TRBJ1-1, with TRBD1 matching 7 bases. Germline V lookup: CDR1 SGHNT, CDR2 YYREEE (reference sequence). The CDR3 contains 18 residues. The junction had 11 bases not matched to a gene; V was cut back by 0 bases and J by 0 bases.

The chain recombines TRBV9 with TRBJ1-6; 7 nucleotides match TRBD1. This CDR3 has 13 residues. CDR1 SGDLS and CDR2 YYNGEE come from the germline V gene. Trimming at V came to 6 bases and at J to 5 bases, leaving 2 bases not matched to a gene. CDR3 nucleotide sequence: TGTGCCAGCAATACAGGGGATAATTCACCCCTCCACTTT. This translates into CASNTGDNSPLHF.

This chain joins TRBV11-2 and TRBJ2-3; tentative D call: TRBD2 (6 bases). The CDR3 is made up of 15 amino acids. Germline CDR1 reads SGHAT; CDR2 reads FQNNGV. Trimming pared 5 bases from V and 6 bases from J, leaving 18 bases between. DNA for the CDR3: TGTGCCAGCAGCCCCCCCGGCGGGGTGGGTGATACGCAGTATTTT. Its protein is CASSPPGGVGDTQYF. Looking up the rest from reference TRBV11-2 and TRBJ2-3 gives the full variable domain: EAGVAQSPRYKIIEKRQSVAFWCNPISGHATLYWYQQILGQGPKLLIQFQNNGVVDDSQLPKDRFSAERLKGVDSTLKIQPAKLEDSAVYLCASSPPGGVGDTQYFGPGTRLTVL.

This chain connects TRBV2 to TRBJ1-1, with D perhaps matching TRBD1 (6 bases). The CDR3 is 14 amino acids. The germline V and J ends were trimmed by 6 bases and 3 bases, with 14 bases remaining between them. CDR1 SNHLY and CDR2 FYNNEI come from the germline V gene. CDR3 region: CASSTGTVDTEAFF. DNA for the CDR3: TGTGCCAGCAGCACAGGGACGGTGGACACTGAAGCTTTCTTT.

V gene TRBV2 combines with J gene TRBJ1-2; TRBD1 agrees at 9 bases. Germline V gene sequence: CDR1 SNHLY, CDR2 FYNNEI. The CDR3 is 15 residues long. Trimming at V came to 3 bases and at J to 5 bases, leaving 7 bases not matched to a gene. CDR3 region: CASSDLRTGVYGYTF. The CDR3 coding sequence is TGTGCCAGCAGTGACCTCAGGACAGGGGTTTATGGCTACACCTTC.

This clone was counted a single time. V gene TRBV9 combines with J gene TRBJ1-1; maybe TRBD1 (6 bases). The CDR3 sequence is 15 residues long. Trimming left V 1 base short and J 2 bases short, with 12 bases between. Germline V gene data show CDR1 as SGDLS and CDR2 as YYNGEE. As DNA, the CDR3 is TGTGCCAGCAGCGTAACAGGGAAGGATAACACTGAAGCTTTCTTT. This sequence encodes CASSVTGKDNTEAFF.

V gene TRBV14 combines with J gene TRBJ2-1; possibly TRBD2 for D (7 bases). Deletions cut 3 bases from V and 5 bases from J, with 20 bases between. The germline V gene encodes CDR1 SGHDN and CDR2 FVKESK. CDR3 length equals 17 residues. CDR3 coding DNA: TGTGCCAGCAGCCACAGTTCTCCGGGGGAGGGGGACAATGAGCAGTTCTTC. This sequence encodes CASSHSSPGEGDNEQFF.

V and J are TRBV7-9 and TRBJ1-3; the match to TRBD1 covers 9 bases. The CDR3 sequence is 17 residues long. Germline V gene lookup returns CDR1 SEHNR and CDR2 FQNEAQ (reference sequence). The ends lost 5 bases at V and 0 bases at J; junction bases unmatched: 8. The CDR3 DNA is TGTGCCAGCAGCCCGACAGGGGGTAGGACCTCTGGAAACACCATATATTTT. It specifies CASSPTGGRTSGNTIYF. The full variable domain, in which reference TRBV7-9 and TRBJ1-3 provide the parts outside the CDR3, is DTGVSQNPRHKITKRGQNVTFRCDPISEHNRLYWYRQTLGQGPEFLTYFQNEAQLEKSRLLSDRFSAERPKGSFSTLEIQRTEQGDSAMYLCASSPTGGRTSGNTIYFGEGSWLTVV.

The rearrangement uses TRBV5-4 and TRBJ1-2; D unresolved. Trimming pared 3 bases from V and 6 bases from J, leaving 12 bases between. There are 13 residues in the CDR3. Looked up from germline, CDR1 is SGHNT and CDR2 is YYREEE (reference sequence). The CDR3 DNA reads TGTGCCAGCAGCTCACCTCCGGTGGATGGCTACACCTTC. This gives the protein CASSSPPVDGYTF.

As DNA, the CDR3 is TGTGCCAGCAGTGAGGGAGGGAGCTCCTACAATGAGCAGTTCTTC. Protein: CASSEGGSSYNEQFF. This chain joins TRBV19 and TRBJ2-1; TRBD2 agrees at 7 bases. Looked up from germline, CDR1 is LNHDA and CDR2 is SQIVND (reference sequence). V was clipped by 9 bases and J by 0 bases; unmatched bases: 8. The CDR3 consists of 15 residues. The full variable domain, in which reference TRBV19 and TRBJ2-1 provide the parts outside the CDR3, is DGGITQSPKYLFRKEGQNVTLSCEQNLNHDAMYWYRQDPGQGLRLIYYSQIVNDFQKGDIAEGYSVSREKKESFPLTVTSAQKNPTAFYLCASSEGGSSYNEQFFGPGTRLTVL.

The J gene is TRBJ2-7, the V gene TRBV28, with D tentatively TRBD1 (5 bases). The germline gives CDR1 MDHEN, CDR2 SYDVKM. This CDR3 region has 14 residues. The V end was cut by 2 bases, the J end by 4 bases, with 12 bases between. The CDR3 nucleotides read TGTGCCAGCAGTTTAAAGGGGTATCGGTACGAGCAGTACTTC. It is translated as CASSLKGYRYEQYF.

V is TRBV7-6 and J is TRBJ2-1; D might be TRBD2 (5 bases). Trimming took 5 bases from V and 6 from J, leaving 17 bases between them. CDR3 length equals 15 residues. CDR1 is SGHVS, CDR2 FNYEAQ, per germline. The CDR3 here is CASSGIRSAGNEQFF. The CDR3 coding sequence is TGTGCCAGCAGCGGAATACGGAGCGCGGGCAATGAGCAGTTCTTC.

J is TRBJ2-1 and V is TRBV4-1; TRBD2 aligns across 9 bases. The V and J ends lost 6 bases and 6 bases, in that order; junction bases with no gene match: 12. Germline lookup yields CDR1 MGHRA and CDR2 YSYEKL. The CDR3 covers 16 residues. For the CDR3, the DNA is TGCGCCAGCAGAATTACTATAGCGGGGGACACCAATGAGCAGTTCTTC. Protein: CASRITIAGDTNEQFF.

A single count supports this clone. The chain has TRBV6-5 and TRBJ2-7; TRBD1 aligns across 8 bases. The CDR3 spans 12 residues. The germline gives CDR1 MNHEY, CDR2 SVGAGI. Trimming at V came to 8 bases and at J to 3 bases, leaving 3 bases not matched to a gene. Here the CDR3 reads CASGTGDYEQYF. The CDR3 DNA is TGTGCCAGCGGGACAGGTGACTACGAGCAGTACTTC.

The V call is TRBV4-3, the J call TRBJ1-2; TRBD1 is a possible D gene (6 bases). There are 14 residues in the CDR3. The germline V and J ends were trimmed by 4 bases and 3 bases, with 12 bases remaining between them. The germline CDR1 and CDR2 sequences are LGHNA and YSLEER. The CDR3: CASSRGGRHYGYTF. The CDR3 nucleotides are TGCGCCAGCAGCCGAGGGGGACGGCACTATGGCTACACCTTC.

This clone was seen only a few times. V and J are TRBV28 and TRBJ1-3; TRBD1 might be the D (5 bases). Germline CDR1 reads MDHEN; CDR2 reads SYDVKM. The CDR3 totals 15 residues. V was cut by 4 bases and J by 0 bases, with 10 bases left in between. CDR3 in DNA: TGTGCCAGCAGTTCGGGACTGTACTCTGGAAACACCATATATTTT. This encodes CASSSGLYSGNTIYF.

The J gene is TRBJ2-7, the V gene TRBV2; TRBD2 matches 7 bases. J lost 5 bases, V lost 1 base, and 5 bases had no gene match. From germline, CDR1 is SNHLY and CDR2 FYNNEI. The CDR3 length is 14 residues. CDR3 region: CASSEGTSEDEQYF. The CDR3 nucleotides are TGTGCCAGCAGTGAAGGGACTAGTGAGGACGAGCAGTACTTC.

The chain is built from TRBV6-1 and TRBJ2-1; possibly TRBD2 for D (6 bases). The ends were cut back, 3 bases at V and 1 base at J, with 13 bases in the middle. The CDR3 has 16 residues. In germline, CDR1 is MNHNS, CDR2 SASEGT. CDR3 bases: TGTGCCAGCAGTGACGGCGGGGCTGAATCCTACAATGAGCAGTTCTTC. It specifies CASSDGGAESYNEQFF.

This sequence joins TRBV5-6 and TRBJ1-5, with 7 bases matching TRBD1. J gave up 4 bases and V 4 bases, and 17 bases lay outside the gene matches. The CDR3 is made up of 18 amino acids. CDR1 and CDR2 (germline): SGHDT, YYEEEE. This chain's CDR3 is CASSTADRQGLPNQPQHF. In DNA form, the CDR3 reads TGTGCCAGCAGCACGGCCGATCGACAGGGACTCCCAAATCAGCCCCAGCATTTT.

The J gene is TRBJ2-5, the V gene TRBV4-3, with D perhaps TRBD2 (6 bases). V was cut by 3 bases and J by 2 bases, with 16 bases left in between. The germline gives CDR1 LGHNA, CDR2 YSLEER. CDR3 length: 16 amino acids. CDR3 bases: TGCGCCAGCAGCCAGATTAGCGGCGAGGAACAAGAGACCCAGTACTTC. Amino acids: CASSQISGEEQETQYF.